The clone carrying this TCR beta chain was seen more than once but under ten times. The target antigen is unknown. This specimen belongs to a study of response to subunit inactivated influenza vaccine. The CDR3 has 15 residues. J was trimmed by 2 bases and V by 7 bases; bases with no gene match: 9. The germline V gene encodes CDR1 PRHDT and CDR2 FYEKMQ (reference sequence). TCRdb reanalysed the RT-PCR reads using MiXCR and keeps one entry per CDR3 protein. Counted here are about 190,000 distinct CDR3 sequences, approximately 14% occurring once; the ten biggest clones make up roughly 26%. General study results and limits: Each seasonal flu vaccination may recruit only limited new T cells, authors suggested.

The sequences come from CD8+ T cells sorted from PBMCs, collected roughly 5 days after vaccination. The chain employs TRBV13 and TRBJ2-3; TRBD1 matches at 7 bases. The source is a man over 45 who received an inactivated influenza vaccine. CDR3 DNA: TGTGCCAGCACCCCAGGGACAGACTACACAGATACGCAGTATTTT. It is translated as CASTPGTDYTDTQYF. The whole variable domain, filled in from reference TRBV13 and TRBJ2-3, reads AAGVIQSPRHLIKEKRETATLKCYPIPRHDTVYWYQQGPGQDPQFLISFYEKMQSDKGSIPDRFSAQQFSDYHSELNMSSLELGDSALYFCASTPGTDYTDTQYFGPGTRLTVL.